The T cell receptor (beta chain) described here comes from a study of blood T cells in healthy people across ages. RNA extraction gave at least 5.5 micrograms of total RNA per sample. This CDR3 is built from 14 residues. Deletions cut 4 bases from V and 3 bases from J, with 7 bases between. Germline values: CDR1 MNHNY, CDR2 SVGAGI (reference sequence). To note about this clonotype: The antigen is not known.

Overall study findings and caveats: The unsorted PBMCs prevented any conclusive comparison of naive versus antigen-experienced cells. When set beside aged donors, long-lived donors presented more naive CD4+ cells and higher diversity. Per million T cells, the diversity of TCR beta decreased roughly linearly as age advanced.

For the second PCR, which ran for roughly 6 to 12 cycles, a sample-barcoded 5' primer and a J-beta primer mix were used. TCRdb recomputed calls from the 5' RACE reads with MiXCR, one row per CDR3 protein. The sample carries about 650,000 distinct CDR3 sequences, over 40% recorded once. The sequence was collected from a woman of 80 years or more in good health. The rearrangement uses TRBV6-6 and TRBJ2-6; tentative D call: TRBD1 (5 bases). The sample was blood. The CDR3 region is CASSSGFGANVLTF. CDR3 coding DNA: TGTGCCAGCAGTTCAGGGTTTGGGGCCAACGTCCTGACTTTC.